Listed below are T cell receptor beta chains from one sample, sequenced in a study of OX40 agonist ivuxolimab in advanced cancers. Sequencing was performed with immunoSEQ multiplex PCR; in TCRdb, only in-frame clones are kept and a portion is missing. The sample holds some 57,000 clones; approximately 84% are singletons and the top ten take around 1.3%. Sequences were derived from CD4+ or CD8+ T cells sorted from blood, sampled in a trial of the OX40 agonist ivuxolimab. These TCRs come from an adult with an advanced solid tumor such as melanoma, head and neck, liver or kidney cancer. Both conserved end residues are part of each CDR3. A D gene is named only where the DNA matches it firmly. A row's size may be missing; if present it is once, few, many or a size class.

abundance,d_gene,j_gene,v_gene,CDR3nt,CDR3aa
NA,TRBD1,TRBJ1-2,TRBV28,TGTGCCAGCAGTTTAATAAAAGGGGGCAGAATTGGGGATGGCTACACCTTC,CASSLIKGGRIGDGYTF
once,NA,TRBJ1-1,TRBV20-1,TGCAGTGCTAGAGAGAACACTGAAGCTTTCTTT,CSARENTEAFF
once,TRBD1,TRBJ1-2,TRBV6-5,TGTGCCAGCAGACAGACAGGGAACTATGGCTACACCTTC,CASRQTGNYGYTF
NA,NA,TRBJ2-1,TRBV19,TGTGCCAGTAGTATTGACCCTACCATCAATGAGCAGTTCTTC,CASSIDPTINEQFF
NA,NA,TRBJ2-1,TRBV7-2,TGTGCCAGCAGCTTAGAGATGGCGGGCCTAGGGAATGAGCAGTTCTTC,CASSLEMAGLGNEQFF
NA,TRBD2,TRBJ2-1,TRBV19,TGTGCCAGTAGTACCCGACTAGCGGGAGGGGATGAGCAGTTCTTC,CASSTRLAGGDEQFF
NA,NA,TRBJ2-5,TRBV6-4,TGTGCCAGCAGTAAAGAGTACCAAGAGACCCAGTACTTC,CASSKEYQETQYF
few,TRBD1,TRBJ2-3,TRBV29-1,TGCAGCGTTGAAGATAACAGGGGTGAAGATACGCAGTATTTT,CSVEDNRGEDTQYF
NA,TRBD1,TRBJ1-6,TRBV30,TGTGCCTGGAGTGGGGGCGGACAGGAGGTCCCACCCCTCCACTTT,CAWSGGGQEVPPLHF
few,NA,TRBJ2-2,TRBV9,TGTGCCAGCAGCGAGCAGGGATACGGGGAGCTGTTTTTT,CASSEQGYGELFF
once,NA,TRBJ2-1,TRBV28,TGTGCCAGCAGTCTAAGGACAGACTACAATGAGCAGTTCTTC,CASSLRTDYNEQFF
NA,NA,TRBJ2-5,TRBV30,TGTGCCTGGAGTGTTTCGGGGCAGGGCGCAGGGACCCAGTACTTC,CAWSVSGQGAGTQYF
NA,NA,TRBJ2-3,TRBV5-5,TGTGCCAGCAGCTCGGCGGGGACAGTAGGCGATACGCAGTATTTT,CASSSAGTVGDTQYF
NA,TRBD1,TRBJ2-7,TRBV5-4,TGTGCCAGCAGCAAGACAGGGGGCGTTCCCTACGAGCAGTACTTC,CASSKTGGVPYEQYF
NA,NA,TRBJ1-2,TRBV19,TGTGCCAGTAGTATAGGACCCGGACAGATCTACACCTTC,CASSIGPGQIYTF
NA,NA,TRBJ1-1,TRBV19,TGTGCCAGTAGTTTCCCAGGGGTCTCTGAAGCTTTCTTT,CASSFPGVSEAFF
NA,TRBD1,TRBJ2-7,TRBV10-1,TGCGCCAGCAGTGATCGGAGGACAGGACCCTACGAGCAGTACTTC,CASSDRRTGPYEQYF
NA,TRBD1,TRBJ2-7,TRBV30,TGTGCCGGCCAGGACAGGGGCTACGAGCAGTACTTC,CAGQDRGYEQYF
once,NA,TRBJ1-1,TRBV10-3,TGTGCCATCAGTGAAATGGGGGGGACTGAAGCTTTCTTT,CAISEMGGTEAFF
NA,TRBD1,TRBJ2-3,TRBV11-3,TGTGCCAGCAGCCTAAGGACAGGAATCACAGATACGCAGTATTTT,CASSLRTGITDTQYF
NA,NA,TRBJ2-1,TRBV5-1,TGCGCCAGCAGCTTGGAACAAGATCCTTTCTGGCCGCTCAATGAGCAGTTCTTC,CASSLEQDPFWPLNEQFF
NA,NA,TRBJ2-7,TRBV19,TGTGCCAGTAGTCCTCTCGGGAGCGACGAGCAGTACTTC,CASSPLGSDEQYF
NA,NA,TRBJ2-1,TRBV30,TGTGCCTGGAGCGGGACCCGCTCCTACAATGAGCAGTTCTTC,CAWSGTRSYNEQFF
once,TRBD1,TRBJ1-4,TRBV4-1,TGCGCCAGCAGCCAAGATGGTACAGGGGGCTATGAAAAACTGTTTTTT,CASSQDGTGGYEKLFF
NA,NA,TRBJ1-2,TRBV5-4,TGTGCCAGCAGCTTACCGGGGCTTGGCTACACCTTC,CASSLPGLGYTF
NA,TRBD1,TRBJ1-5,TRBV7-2,TGTGCCAGCAGCTCGACAGGGGGCTGGGGCAATCAGCCCCAGCATTTT,CASSSTGGWGNQPQHF
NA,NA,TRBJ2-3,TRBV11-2,TGTGCCAGCAGCTTCGATCGTACAGATACGCAGTATTTT,CASSFDRTDTQYF
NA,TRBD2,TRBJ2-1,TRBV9,TGTGCCAGCAGCCCGGAAGGGGCTAGCGGGAGCTACAATGAGCAGTTCTTC,CASSPEGASGSYNEQFF
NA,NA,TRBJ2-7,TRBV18,TGTGCCAGCTCACTCGAGGTACACGAGCAGTACTTC,CASSLEVHEQYF
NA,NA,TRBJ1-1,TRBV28,TGTGCCAGCAGTTTTGGCAGGGTCACTGAAGCTTTCTTT,CASSFGRVTEAFF
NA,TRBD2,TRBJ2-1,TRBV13,TGTGCCAGCAGCCCGGGGGGAGGCAATGAGCAGTTCTTC,CASSPGGGNEQFF
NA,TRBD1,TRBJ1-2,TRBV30,TGTGCCTTGTCCGTGGACAGGGGGCGCACGAAGGGCTACACCTTC,CALSVDRGRTKGYTF
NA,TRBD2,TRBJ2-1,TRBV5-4,TGTGCCAGCAGCTTGGTTATGGGGACTAGCGAGAGGGTCGTAAACAATGAGCAGTTCTTC,CASSLVMGTSERVVNNEQFF
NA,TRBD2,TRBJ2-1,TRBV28,TGTGCCAGCAGTCCGACTAGCGAATTCTACAATGAGCAGTTCTTC,CASSPTSEFYNEQFF
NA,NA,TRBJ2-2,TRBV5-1,TGCGCCAGCAGCTTGGCAACGGCGAACACCGGGGAGCTGTTTTTT,CASSLATANTGELFF
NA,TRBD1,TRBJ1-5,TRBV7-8,TGTGCCAGCAGCCCCGGGACAGGGGCCGTCTATAGCAATCAGCCCCAGCATTTT,CASSPGTGAVYSNQPQHF
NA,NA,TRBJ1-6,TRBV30,TGTGCCTGGAGTGTGACCGGGACTGCGAATTCACCCCTCCACTTT,CAWSVTGTANSPLHF
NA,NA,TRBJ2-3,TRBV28,TGTGCCAGCAGCTCCCCCGGTTCAGGGCTGGATACGCAGTATTTT,CASSSPGSGLDTQYF
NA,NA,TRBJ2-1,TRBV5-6,TGTGCCAGCAGCTCCCGGGAGAGCTCCTACAATGAGCAGTTCTTC,CASSSRESSYNEQFF
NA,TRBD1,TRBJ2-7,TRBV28,TGTGCCAGCAGCCCGGAGGACAGGGTAAGGGGGTACGAGCAGTACTTC,CASSPEDRVRGYEQYF
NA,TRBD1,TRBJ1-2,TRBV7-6,TGTGCCAGCAGCCCTACGACAGGGATCTATGGCTACACCTTC,CASSPTTGIYGYTF
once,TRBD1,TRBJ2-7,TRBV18,TGTGCCAGCTCAGCCGGGACAGGTTGGTACGAGCAGTACTTC,CASSAGTGWYEQYF
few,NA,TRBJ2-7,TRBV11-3,TGTGCCAGCAGCTTCGCCCCCGGGTACGAGCAGTACTTC,CASSFAPGYEQYF
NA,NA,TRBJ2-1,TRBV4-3,TGCGCCAGCAGCCGCGAGGAGAGCTCCTACAATGAGCAGTTCTTC,CASSREESSYNEQFF
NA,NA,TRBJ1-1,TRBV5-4,TGTGCCAGCAGCCTAAACCGACAGTCGAGCACTGAAGCTTTCTTT,CASSLNRQSSTEAFF
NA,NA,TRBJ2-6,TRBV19,TGTGCCAGTACGCTAGGGGCGCTTGGGGCCAACGTCCTGACTTTC,CASTLGALGANVLTF
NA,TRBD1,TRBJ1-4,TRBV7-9,TGTGCCAGCAGCTCACAACAGGGGGCGCGGAGACTGTTTTTT,CASSSQQGARRLFF
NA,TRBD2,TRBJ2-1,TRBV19,TGTGCCAGTAGTGACCATATAGCGGGAGGCGCTAGCTCCTACAATGAGCAGTTCTTC,CASSDHIAGGASSYNEQFF
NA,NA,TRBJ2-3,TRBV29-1,TGCAGCGTTGAAGATGCTAGTTTTTCCACAGATACGCAGTATTTT,CSVEDASFSTDTQYF
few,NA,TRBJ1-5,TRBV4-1,TGCGCCAGCAGCTATCAGTTTTATAGCAATCAGCCCCAGCATTTT,CASSYQFYSNQPQHF
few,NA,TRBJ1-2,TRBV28,TGTGCCAGCAGTTTAACTGGAGGACGGACCTTC,CASSLTGGRTF
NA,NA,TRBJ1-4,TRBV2,TGTGCCAGCAGTGAGTCGGGGACATATAATGAAAAACTGTTTTTT,CASSESGTYNEKLFF
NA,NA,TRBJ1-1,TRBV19,TGTGCCAGTAAGACAGGTGGGGACACTGAAGCTTTCTTT,CASKTGGDTEAFF
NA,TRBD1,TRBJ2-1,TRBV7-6,TGTGCCAGCAGCTTATCATCAGGGGGCAATGAGCAGTTCTTC,CASSLSSGGNEQFF
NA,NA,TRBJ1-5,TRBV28,TGTGCCAGCAGTCCACCAGGGGAGGGGCAGCCCCAGCATTTT,CASSPPGEGQPQHF
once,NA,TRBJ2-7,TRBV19,TGTGCCAGTAGTATCCGGGGTACCTACGAGCAGTACTTC,CASSIRGTYEQYF
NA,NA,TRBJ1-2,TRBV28,TGTGCCACCCACACAGGTACGGGAGGCTACACCTTC,CATHTGTGGYTF
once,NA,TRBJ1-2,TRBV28,TGTGCCAGCTGCGGGGGCCGAAATAACTATGGCTACACCTTC,CASCGGRNNYGYTF
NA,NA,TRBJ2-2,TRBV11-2,TGTGCCAGCAGCTTAGAAATAGGGTGGAACACCGGGGAGCTGTTTTTT,CASSLEIGWNTGELFF